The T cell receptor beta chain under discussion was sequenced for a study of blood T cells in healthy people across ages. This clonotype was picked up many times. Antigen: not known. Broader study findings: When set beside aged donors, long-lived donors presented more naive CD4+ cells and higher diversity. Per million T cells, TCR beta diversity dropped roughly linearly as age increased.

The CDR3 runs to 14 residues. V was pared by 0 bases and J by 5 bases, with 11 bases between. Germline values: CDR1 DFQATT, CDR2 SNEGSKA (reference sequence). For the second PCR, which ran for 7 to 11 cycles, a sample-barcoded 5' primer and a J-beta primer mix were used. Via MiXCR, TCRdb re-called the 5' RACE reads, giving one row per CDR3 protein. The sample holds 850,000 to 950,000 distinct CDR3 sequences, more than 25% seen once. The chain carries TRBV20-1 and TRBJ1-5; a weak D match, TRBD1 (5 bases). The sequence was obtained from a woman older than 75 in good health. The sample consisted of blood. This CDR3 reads CSARDRRTYQPQHF. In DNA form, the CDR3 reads TGCAGTGCTAGAGATAGACGGACATATCAGCCCCAGCATTTT.